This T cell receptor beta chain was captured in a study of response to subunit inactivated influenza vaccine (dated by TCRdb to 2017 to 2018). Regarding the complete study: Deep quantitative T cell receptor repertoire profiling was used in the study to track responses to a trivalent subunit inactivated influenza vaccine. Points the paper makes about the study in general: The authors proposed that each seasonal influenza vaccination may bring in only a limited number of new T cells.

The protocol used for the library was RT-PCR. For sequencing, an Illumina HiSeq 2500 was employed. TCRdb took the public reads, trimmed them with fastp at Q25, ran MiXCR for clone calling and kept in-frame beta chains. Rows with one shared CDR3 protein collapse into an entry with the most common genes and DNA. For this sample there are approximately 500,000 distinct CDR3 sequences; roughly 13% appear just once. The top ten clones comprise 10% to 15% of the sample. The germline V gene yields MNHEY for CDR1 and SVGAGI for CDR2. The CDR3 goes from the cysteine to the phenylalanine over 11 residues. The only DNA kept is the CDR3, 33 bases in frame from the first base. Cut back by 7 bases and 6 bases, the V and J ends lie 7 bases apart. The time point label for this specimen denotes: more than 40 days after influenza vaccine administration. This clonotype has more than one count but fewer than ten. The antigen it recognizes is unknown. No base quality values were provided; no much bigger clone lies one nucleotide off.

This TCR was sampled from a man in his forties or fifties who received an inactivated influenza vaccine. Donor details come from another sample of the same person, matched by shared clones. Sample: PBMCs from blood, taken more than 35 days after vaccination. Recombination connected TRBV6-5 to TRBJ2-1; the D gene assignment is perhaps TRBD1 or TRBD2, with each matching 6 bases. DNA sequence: TGTGCCAGCAAGGGGGGCAATGAGCAGTTCTTC. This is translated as CASKGGNEQFF.